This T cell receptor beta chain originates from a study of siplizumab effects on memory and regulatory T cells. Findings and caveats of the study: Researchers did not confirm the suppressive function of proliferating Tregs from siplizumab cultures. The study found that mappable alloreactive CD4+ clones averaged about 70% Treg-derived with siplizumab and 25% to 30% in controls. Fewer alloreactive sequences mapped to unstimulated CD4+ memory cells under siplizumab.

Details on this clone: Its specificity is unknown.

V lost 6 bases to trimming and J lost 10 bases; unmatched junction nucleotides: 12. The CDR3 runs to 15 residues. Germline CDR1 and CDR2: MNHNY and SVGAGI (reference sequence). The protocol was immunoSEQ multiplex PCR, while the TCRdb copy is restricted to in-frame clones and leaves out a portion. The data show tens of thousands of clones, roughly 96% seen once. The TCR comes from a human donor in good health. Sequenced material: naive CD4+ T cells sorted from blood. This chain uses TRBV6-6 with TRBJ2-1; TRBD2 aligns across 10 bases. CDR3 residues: CASSLGLADSREQFF. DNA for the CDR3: TGTGCCAGCAGCCTAGGACTAGCGGACAGTCGAGAGCAGTTCTTC.